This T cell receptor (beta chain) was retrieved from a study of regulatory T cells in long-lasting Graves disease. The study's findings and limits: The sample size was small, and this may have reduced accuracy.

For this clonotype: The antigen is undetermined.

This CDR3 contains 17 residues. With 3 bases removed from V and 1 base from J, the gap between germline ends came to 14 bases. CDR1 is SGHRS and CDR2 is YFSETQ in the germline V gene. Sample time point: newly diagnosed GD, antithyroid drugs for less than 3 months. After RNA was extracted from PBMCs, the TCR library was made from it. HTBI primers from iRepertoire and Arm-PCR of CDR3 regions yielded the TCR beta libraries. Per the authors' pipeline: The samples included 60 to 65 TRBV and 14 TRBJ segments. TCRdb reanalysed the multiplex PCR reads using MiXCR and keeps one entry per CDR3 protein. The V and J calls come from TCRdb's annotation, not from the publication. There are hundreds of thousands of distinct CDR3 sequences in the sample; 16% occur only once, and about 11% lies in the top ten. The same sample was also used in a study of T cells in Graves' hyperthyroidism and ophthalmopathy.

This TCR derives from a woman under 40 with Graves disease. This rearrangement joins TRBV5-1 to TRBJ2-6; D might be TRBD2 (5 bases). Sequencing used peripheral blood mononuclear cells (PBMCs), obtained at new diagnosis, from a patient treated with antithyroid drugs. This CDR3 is CASSWPRDGSGANVLTF. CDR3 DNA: TGCGCCAGCAGCTGGCCCCGGGATGGATCTGGGGCCAACGTCCTGACTTTC. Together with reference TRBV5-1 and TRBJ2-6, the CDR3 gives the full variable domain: KAGVTQTPRYLIKTRGQQVTLSCSPISGHRSVSWYQQTPGQGLQFLFEYFSETQRNKGNFPGRFSGRQFSNSRSEMNVSTLELGDSALYLCASSWPRDGSGANVLTFGAGSRLTVL.